This TCR beta chain is from a study of spatial heterogeneity in lung cancer. Study-level information: The study sequenced follow-up PBMC samples when they were available, at a median of approximately 2 years after resection.

A single record per CDR3 protein comes from TCRdb applying MiXCR to the 5' RACE reads. The data contain about 43,000 distinct CDR3 sequences, roughly 20% of them seen just once; the ten biggest clones take up approximately 7.2%. Specified time point: blood at routine non-recurrence follow-up after resection. Sequencing of whole RNA from tumor, nontumor lung or frozen PBMC involved no sorting. This CDR3 region has 14 residues. Per the germline V gene, CDR1 is SEHNR and CDR2 is FQNEAQ (reference sequence). Unmatched junction bases numbered 2, after V lost 1 base and J lost 4 bases. Findings of the study overall: The study found ubiquitous expanded tumor TCRs in blood more at resection than follow-up.

At least ten counts were recorded for this clonotype. Its cognate antigen is unknown. The chain has TRBV7-9 and TRBJ2-3, with 7 nucleotides matching TRBD1. Sequences were derived from PBMCs, sampled at follow-up. This sequence originates from a female donor with early-stage non-small cell lung cancer. The CDR3 region is CASSLEGAADTQYF. DNA for the CDR3: TGTGCCAGCAGCTTAGAGGGGGCGGCAGATACGCAGTATTTT.